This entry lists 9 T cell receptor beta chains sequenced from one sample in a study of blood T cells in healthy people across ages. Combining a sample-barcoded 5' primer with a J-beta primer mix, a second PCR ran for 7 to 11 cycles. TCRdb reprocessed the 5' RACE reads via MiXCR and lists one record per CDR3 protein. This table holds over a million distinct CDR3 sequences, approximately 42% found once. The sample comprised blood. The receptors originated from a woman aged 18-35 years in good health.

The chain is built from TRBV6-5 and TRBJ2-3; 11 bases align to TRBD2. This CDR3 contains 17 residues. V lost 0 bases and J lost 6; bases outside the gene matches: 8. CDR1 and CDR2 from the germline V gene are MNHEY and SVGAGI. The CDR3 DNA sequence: TGTGCCAGCAGTTACTCGACTAGCGGGGTTTTAGGCGATACGCAGTATTTT. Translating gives CASSYSTSGVLGDTQYF.

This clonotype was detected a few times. The CDR3 here is CASRGRAHEQYF. In nucleotides, the CDR3 is TGTGCCAGCAGGGGCCGGGCCCATGAGCAGTACTTC. The chain recombines TRBV12-3 or TRBV12-4 with TRBJ2-7; unclear D gene. Between the trimmed V and J ends, which lost 6 bases and 7 bases, there was a span of 13 bases. CDR3 size: 12 residues.

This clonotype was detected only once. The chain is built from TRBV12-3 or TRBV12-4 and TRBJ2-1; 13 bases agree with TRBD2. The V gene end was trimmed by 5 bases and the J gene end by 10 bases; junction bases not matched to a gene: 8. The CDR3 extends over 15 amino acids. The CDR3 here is CASSMTSGRPGEQFF. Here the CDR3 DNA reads TGTGCCAGCAGTATGACTAGCGGGAGGCCCGGGGAGCAGTTCTTC.

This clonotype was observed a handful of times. Here the CDR3 reads CASQRGQYNEQYF. In DNA form, the CDR3 reads TGTGCCAGCCAAAGGGGACAGTACAATGAGCAGTACTTC. J is TRBJ2-1 and V is TRBV11-2; 7 nucleotides agree with TRBD1. The J call may be mistaken, given a closer DNA end match to TRBJ2-7. CDR1 and CDR2 from the germline V gene are SGHAT and FQNNGV. The CDR3 has 13 residues.

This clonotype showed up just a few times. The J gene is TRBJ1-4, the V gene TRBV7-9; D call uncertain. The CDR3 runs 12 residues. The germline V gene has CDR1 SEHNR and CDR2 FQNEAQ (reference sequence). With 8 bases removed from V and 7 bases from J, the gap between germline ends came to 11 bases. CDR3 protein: CASAHRGEKLFF. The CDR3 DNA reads TGTGCCAGCGCACATCGCGGTGAAAAACTGTTTTTT.

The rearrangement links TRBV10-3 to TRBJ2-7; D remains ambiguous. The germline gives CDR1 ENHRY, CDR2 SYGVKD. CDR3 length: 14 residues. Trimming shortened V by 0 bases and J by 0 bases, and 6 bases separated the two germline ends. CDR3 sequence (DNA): TGTGCCATCAGTGAGTCCAGGAACTCCTACGAGCAGTACTTC. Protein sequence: CAISESRNSYEQYF.

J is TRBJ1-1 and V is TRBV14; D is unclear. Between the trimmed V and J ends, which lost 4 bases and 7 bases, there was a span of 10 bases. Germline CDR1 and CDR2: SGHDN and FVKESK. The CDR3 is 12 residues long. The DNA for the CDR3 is TGTGCCAGCAGCCTGGGGTATAATGAAGCTTTCTTT. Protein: CASSLGYNEAFF.

Here the CDR3 reads CASTFMGTPDTQYF. CDR3 nucleotide sequence: TGTGCCAGCACCTTTATGGGGACACCAGATACGCAGTATTTT. The rearrangement joins TRBV27 to TRBJ2-3; D is possibly TRBD1 (6 bases). This CDR3 is built from 14 residues. V lost 7 bases to trimming and J lost 4 bases, with 15 bases between them. Germline CDR1 is MNHEY and CDR2 is SMNVEV (reference sequence).

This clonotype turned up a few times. The CDR3 DNA sequence: TGTGCCAGCAGCGCGGCACAGGGGGGTAAAGCTTTCTTT. It codes for CASSAAQGGKAFF. The chain couples TRBV7-2 to TRBJ1-1; 8 bases map to TRBD1. Germline CDR1 reads SGHTA; CDR2 reads FQGNSA. V was pared by 5 bases and J by 9 bases, with 8 bases of the junction left unmatched. CDR3 length: 13 amino acids.